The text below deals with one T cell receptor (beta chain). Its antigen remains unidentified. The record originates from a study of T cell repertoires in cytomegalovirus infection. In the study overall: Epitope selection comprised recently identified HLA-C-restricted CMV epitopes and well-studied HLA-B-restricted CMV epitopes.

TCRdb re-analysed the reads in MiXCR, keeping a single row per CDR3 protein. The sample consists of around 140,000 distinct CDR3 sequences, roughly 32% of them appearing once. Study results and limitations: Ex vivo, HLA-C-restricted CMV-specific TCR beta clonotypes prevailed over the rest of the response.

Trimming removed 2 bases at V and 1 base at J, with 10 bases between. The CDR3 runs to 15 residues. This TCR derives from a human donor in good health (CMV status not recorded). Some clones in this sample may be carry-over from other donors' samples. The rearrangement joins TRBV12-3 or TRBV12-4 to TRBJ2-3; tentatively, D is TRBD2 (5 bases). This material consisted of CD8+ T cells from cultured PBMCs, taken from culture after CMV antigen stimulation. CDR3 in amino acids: CASSLRGPGTDTQYF. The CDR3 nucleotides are TGTGCCAGCAGTTTACGAGGGCCCGGCACAGATACGCAGTATTTT.